A single sample gave rise to the 25 T cell receptor beta chains below, sequenced in a study of neoadjuvant anti-PD-1 for oral cavity cancer. Time point defined: after neoadjuvant nivolumab, at surgical resection. This table comes from immunoSEQ multiplex PCR, and its TCRdb copy is limited to in-frame clones, with some not included. The sample records roughly 46,000 clones, 65% to 85% being singletons. This specimen consisted of PBMCs, obtained after nivolumab (anti-PD-1) treatment. These receptors all stem from a person aged 35-80 years with oral cavity squamous cell carcinoma.

This clone was recorded once. The chain uses TRBV7-9 and TRBJ2-3, with 8 bases that match TRBD1. This CDR3 is 16 amino acids long. Trimming took 5 bases from V and 2 from J; bases not matched to a gene: 9. Germline loops: CDR1 SEHNR, CDR2 FQNEAQ (reference sequence). This CDR3 is CASSAGQGRFTDTQYF. CDR3 DNA sequence: TGTGCCAGCAGCGCAGGACAGGGCCGATTCACAGATACGCAGTATTTT.

The rearrangement uses TRBV6-5 and TRBJ1-2, with a weak D call TRBD1 (5 bases). The germline gives CDR1 MNHEY, CDR2 SVGAGI. Trimming left V 5 bases short and J 5 bases short, with 12 bases between. The CDR3 runs to 13 residues. CDR3 coding DNA: TGTGCCAGCAGTCTCAGAGGGGCATATGGCTACACCTTC. Its translation is CASSLRGAYGYTF.

J is TRBJ2-6 and V is TRBV9; D remains unclear. The germline V and J ends were trimmed by 0 bases and 0 bases, with 10 bases remaining between them. CDR1 is SGDLS and CDR2 is YYNGEE in the germline V gene. This CDR3 has 17 amino acids. As DNA, the CDR3 is TGTGCCAGCAGCGTAGCTACCCTTGACTCTGGGGCCAACGTCCTGACTTTC. Amino acid sequence: CASSVATLDSGANVLTF.

V gene TRBV6-1 combines with J gene TRBJ1-1; 7 nucleotides align to TRBD1. The CDR3 loop spans 14 amino acids. Germline CDR1 MNHNS, CDR2 SASEGT. Germline trimming cut 2 bases from V and 5 bases from J; bases unmatched to any gene: 5. This CDR3 reads CASSERGGLTEAFF. CDR3 nucleotides: TGTGCCAGCAGTGAAAGAGGGGGCCTGACTGAAGCTTTCTTT.

This clone appeared a single time. The gene calls are TRBV27 and TRBJ1-2; TRBD1 aligns across 9 bases. J lost 6 bases, V lost 7 bases, and 9 bases had no gene match. Per germline, CDR1 MNHEY and CDR2 SMNVEV (reference sequence). The CDR3 runs to 14 residues. CDR3 DNA: TGTGCCAGCAATCACAGGGGGCGCGGAGATGGCTACACCTTC. The encoded protein is CASNHRGRGDGYTF.

The chain uses TRBV6-6 and TRBJ1-2; perhaps TRBD1 as D (6 bases). The germline V gene encodes CDR1 MNHNY and CDR2 SVGAGI (reference sequence). The CDR3 totals 12 residues. The V end lost 7 bases, the J end lost 1 base, and 7 bases lay between the germline ends. DNA for the CDR3: TGTGCCAGCACGGACAGTAACTATGGCTACACCTTC. Amino acids: CASTDSNYGYTF.

V gene TRBV6-4 combines with J gene TRBJ2-7; 12 positions agree with TRBD1. V was clipped by 6 bases and J by 2 bases; unmatched bases: 5. Germline CDR1 and CDR2: MRHNA and SNTAGT. This CDR3 region has 15 residues. In nucleotides, the CDR3 is TGTGCCAGCAGCATGGGACAGGGGGCTACCTACGAGCAGTACTTC. Its protein product is CASSMGQGATYEQYF.

V usage is TRBV6-5 and J usage is TRBJ1-1; the D gene is possibly TRBD1 (6 bases). The V end lost 5 bases, the J end lost 3 bases, and 16 bases lay between the germline ends. CDR1 and CDR2 from the germline V gene are MNHEY and SVGAGI. The CDR3 has 15 amino acids. The DNA of the CDR3 is TGTGCCAGCAGTGTGAACAGGGAGGCCGACACTGAAGCTTTCTTT. Its protein product is CASSVNREADTEAFF.

In nucleotides, the CDR3 is TGTGCCAGCAGTACAATAGGGTCCTCTGGAAACACCATATATTTT. Amino acid sequence: CASSTIGSSGNTIYF. J is TRBJ1-3 and V is TRBV7-2, with D unresolved. The length of the CDR3 is 15 residues. In germline, CDR1 is SGHTA, CDR2 FQGNSA. Trimming removed 6 bases from V and 0 bases from J, with 12 bases in between. Variable domain in full (rest from reference TRBV7-2 and TRBJ1-3): GAGVSQSPSNKVTEKGKDVELRCDPISGHTALYWYRQSLGQGLEFLIYFQGNSAPDKSGLPSDRFSAERTGGSVSTLTIQRTQQEDSAVYLCASSTIGSSGNTIYFGEGSWLTVV.

This clone occurred a few times. This chain joins TRBV7-6 and TRBJ1-6, with 7 bases aligning to TRBD1. After removal of 1 base from V and 10 bases from J, the junction contained 10 bases not matched to a gene. Germline lookup yields CDR1 SGHVS and CDR2 FNYEAQ. CDR3 length: 16 residues. The CDR3, as DNA: TGTGCCAGCAGCTTAGGGCCACAGGGGTCGGGATCACCCCTCCACTTT. Its protein product is CASSLGPQGSGSPLHF.

The chain recombines TRBV9 with TRBJ2-1; 7 bases are shared with TRBD2. The CDR3 totals 15 residues. The V gene's germline CDR1 is SGDLS and CDR2 YYNGEE. Losses at the gene ends were 4 bases for V and 7 bases for J; bases not matched to a gene: 11. CDR3 DNA sequence: TGTGCCAGCAGCTCCCGACTAGCTAGTGGGAATGAGCAGTTCTTC. This gives the protein CASSSRLASGNEQFF.

The chain is built from TRBV6-5 and TRBJ2-4; D might be TRBD1 (6 bases). The CDR3 sequence is 16 residues long. The V and J ends lost 0 bases and 8 bases respectively, with 17 bases between them. CDR1 and CDR2 (germline): MNHEY, SVGAGI. CDR3 bases: TGTGCCAGCAGTTACTCCGCAGGGGTGGGGAGTGACATTCAGTACTTC. It encodes CASSYSAGVGSDIQYF.

The V and J genes are TRBV5-4 and TRBJ2-7; D unresolved. Trimming removed 4 bases from V and 2 bases from J, with 16 bases in between. The CDR3 sequence is 15 residues long. Germline V CDR1 and CDR2: SGHNT, YYREEE (reference sequence). CDR3 nucleotide sequence: TGTGCCAGCAGCCCGGAGCCATCGATCGCCTACGAGCAGTACTTC. This sequence encodes CASSPEPSIAYEQYF.

V is TRBV19 and J is TRBJ2-4; no firm D call. Germline lookup yields CDR1 LNHDA and CDR2 SQIVND (reference sequence). The ends were cut back, 3 bases at V and 6 bases at J, with 12 bases in the middle. The CDR3 has 14 amino acids. CDR3 region: CASSITAQVNIQYF. CDR3 sequence (DNA): TGTGCCAGTAGTATCACAGCGCAAGTAAACATTCAGTACTTC.

This chain links TRBV5-5 with TRBJ1-5; 7 bases map to TRBD1. J gave up 4 bases and V 1 base, and 2 bases lay outside the gene matches. Germline assignment: CDR1 SGHKS and CDR2 YYEKEE (reference sequence). The CDR3 length is 14 residues. CDR3 nucleotide sequence: TGTGCCAGCAGCTTGTCGACAGGGAATCAGCCCCAGCATTTT. This encodes CASSLSTGNQPQHF.

The chain links TRBV19 to TRBJ1-6; D call uncertain. Looked up from germline, CDR1 is LNHDA and CDR2 is SQIVND (reference sequence). Trimming removed 7 bases at V and 5 bases at J, with 9 bases between. The CDR3 length is 13 residues. CDR3 nucleotides: TGTGCCAGTAACCCCACGGATAATTCACCCCTCCACTTT. Translation gives CASNPTDNSPLHF.

The V call is TRBV7-9, the J call TRBJ2-7; D possibly matches TRBD1 or TRBD2 (5 bases each). Germline V gene lookup returns CDR1 SEHNR and CDR2 FQNEAQ (reference sequence). This CDR3 region has 14 residues. V was cut by 5 bases and J by 2 bases, with 13 bases left in between. CDR3 DNA: TGTGCCAGCAGCCTATGGGACGGAACCTACGAGCAGTACTTC. Amino acids: CASSLWDGTYEQYF.

As for this clone: Without the conserved terminal phenylalanine or tryptophan, this CDR3 likely stems from a read error. The chain combines TRBV5-6 with TRBJ1-1; D may be TRBD1 (6 bases). The CDR3 is made up of 14 amino acids. Trimming took 0 bases from V and 4 from J, leaving 10 bases between them. Germline V gives CDR1 SGHDT, CDR2 YYEEEE. The DNA for the CDR3 is TGTGCCAGCAGCTTGGCGGGGGCGGGCACTGAAGCTTTCCTT. It is translated as CASSLAGAGTEAFL.

The chain combines TRBV5-1 with TRBJ2-1, with D possibly TRBD1 on 7 matching bases. The CDR3 is made up of 16 amino acids. Trimming removed 4 bases at V and 6 bases at J, with 20 bases between. Per germline, CDR1 SGHRS and CDR2 YFSETQ. CDR3 sequence: CASSPLGGGGFNEQFF. CDR3 bases: TGCGCCAGCAGCCCTCTCGGAGGGGGCGGCTTCAATGAGCAGTTCTTC.

This chain joins TRBV28 and TRBJ1-5; no definite D call. The CDR3 sequence is 15 residues long. From germline, CDR1 is MDHEN and CDR2 SYDVKM. The ends were cut back, 6 bases at V and 2 bases at J, with 14 bases in the middle. The chain's CDR3 is CASSSVASGNQPQHF. CDR3 in DNA: TGTGCCAGCAGCTCAGTCGCCTCGGGCAATCAGCCCCAGCATTTT.

The V call is TRBV15, the J call TRBJ1-4, with D possibly being TRBD1 (6 bases). The CDR3 spans 13 residues. Germline V gives CDR1 LNHNV, CDR2 YYDKDF (reference sequence). Between the trimmed V and J ends, which lost 8 bases and 7 bases, there was a span of 14 bases. This CDR3 reads CATETGRGEKLFF. CDR3 nucleotides: TGTGCCACCGAGACAGGAAGAGGTGAAAAACTGTTTTTT.

The genes are TRBV7-9 and TRBJ2-2; D is ambiguous. The CDR3 is 15 amino acids. V was cut by 0 bases and J by 6 bases, with 11 bases left in between. Germline V gene data show CDR1 as SEHNR and CDR2 as FQNEAQ (reference sequence). CDR3 sequence (DNA): TGTGCCAGCAGCTTAGCGCGAGGCGGAGCCGGGGAGCTGTTTTTT. Its protein is CASSLARGGAGELFF. Variable domain in full (rest from reference TRBV7-9 and TRBJ2-2): DTGVSQNPRHKITKRGQNVTFRCDPISEHNRLYWYRQTLGQGPEFLTYFQNEAQLEKSRLLSDRFSAERPKGSFSTLEIQRTEQGDSAMYLCASSLARGGAGELFFGEGSRLTVL.

J is TRBJ1-2 and V is TRBV4-2; D remains ambiguous. CDR3 size: 15 residues. The germline CDR1 and CDR2 sequences are LGHNA and YNFKEQ. Trimming stripped 0 bases from V and 5 bases from J, with 13 bases between. In DNA, the CDR3 is TGTGCCAGCAGCCAAGATTGGGGAAAGGAGTATGGCTACACCTTC. Translated: CASSQDWGKEYGYTF.

The chain recombines TRBV6-5 with TRBJ2-1, with D perhaps matching TRBD1 or TRBD2 (5 bases each). Trimming shortened V by 6 bases and J by 2 bases, and 14 bases separated the two germline ends. This CDR3 comprises 15 residues. Germline-derived CDR1 and CDR2 are MNHEY and SVGAGI. In DNA form, the CDR3 reads TGTGCCAGCAGCCTATCCGGGACCACCTACAATGAGCAGTTCTTC. It is translated as CASSLSGTTYNEQFF.

The chain uses TRBV2 and TRBJ2-3; D unclear. This CDR3 is built from 14 residues. The V end was cut by 2 bases, the J end by 2 bases, with 8 bases between. Germline values: CDR1 SNHLY, CDR2 FYNNEI. CDR3: CASSELQPTDTQYF. For the CDR3, the DNA is TGTGCCAGCAGTGAACTACAGCCCACAGATACGCAGTATTTT. The full variable domain, in which reference TRBV2 and TRBJ2-3 provide the parts outside the CDR3, is EPEVTQTPSHQVTQMGQEVILRCVPISNHLYFYWYRQILGQKVEFLVSFYNNEISEKSEIFDDQFSVERPDGSNFTLKIRSTKLEDSAMYFCASSELQPTDTQYFGPGTRLTVL.